These T cell receptor beta chains were read from a single sample in a study of blood T cell repertoires in COVID-19. Profiled with immunoSEQ multiplex PCR; TCRdb holds only in-frame clones, not every one. The table shows some 210,000 clones, with 84% occurring only once. Sequenced: peripheral blood. Every receptor here comes from a woman between 45 and 60 years old with active or convalescent COVID-19. Each CDR3 is given with its conserved first and last residue. D genes are given only for firm matches. Clone size appears in some rows only: once, few, many, or a class for an expanded clone.

>TRBV7-8|NA|17|TRBJ2-5|TRBD1
TGTGCCAGCACCTCCATCCGGGGCAGGGGGTCCCAAGAGACCCAGTACTTC
CASTSIRGRGSQETQYF
>TRBV5-1|NA|15|TRBJ1-4|TRBD1
TGCGCCAGCAGCGGTACAGGGGGCGAGAGTGAAAAACTGTTTTTT
CASSGTGGESEKLFF
>TRBV9|NA|13|TRBJ1-5|NA
TGTGCCAGCAGCAAGGGGGGGAATCAGCCCCAGCATTTT
CASSKGGNQPQHF
>TRBV28|NA|16|TRBJ2-5|TRBD2
TGTGCCAGCAGCTCCGGGACTAGCCGGCGGTACGGGGGCCAGTACTTC
CASSSGTSRRYGGQYF
>TRBV11-2|NA|13|TRBJ1-4|NA
TGTGCCAGCAGCAGACAACTCGATGAAAAACTGTTTTTT
CASSRQLDEKLFF
>TRBV12-5|NA|12|TRBJ1-2|NA
TGTGCTAGTGGTTCTGTCACAGGCGGCTACACCTTC
CASGSVTGGYTF
>TRBV5-1|NA|14|TRBJ1-1|NA
TGCGCCAGCAGCTTGATGTCGACTAACACTGAAGCTTTCTTT
CASSLMSTNTEAFF
>TRBV27|NA|15|TRBJ2-1|TRBD2
TGTGCCAGCAGCCTCAGCGGGGGGGCATTTGATGAGCAGTTCTTC
CASSLSGGAFDEQFF
>TRBV6-1|NA|16|TRBJ1-2|NA
TGTGCCAGCAGTGAAGCGAGGATGCCGACAGGCAAGGGCTACACCTTC
CASSEARMPTGKGYTF
>TRBV5-1|NA|16|TRBJ2-7|TRBD2
TGCGCCAGCAGCTTGTCGGGACTAGCGGGTCCCTACGAGCAGTACTTC
CASSLSGLAGPYEQYF
>TRBV6-5|NA|14|TRBJ2-7|NA
TGTGCCAGCACCTCCGGGACATCCTCCTACGAGCAGTACTTC
CASTSGTSSYEQYF
>TRBV15|NA|16|TRBJ2-6|TRBD1
TGTGCCACCAAAGCAGGGGGTACTTATGGGGCCAACGTCCTGACTTTC
CATKAGGTYGANVLTF
>TRBV11-3|once|12|TRBJ2-2|NA
TGTGCCAGCAGCTTCAGGGCCGGGGAGCTGTTTTTT
CASSFRAGELFF
>TRBV5-5|NA|14|TRBJ1-2|NA
TGTGCCAGCAGGTCCGGGGAGGGTCGGTATGGCTACACCTTC
CASRSGEGRYGYTF
>TRBV5-1|NA|14|TRBJ1-5|NA
TGCGCCAGCAGGATTGACCCCGCGGGAATGGCCCAGCATTTT
CASRIDPAGMAQHF
>TRBV19|NA|17|TRBJ1-1|TRBD1
TGTGCCAGTAAGGGCTACCGGGACAGGGGTACCTTCGCTGAAGCTTTCTTT
CASKGYRDRGTFAEAFF
>TRBV18|NA|12|TRBJ1-5|NA
TGTGCCAGCTCACCAGAGAATCAGCCCCAGCATTTT
CASSPENQPQHF
>TRBV6-5|NA|14|TRBJ1-6|NA
TGTGCCAGTGCTACAGGAAGCGAAGATTCACCCCTCCACTTT
CASATGSEDSPLHF
>TRBV5-1|NA|15|TRBJ1-6|TRBD1
TGCGCCAGCAGCCCTTCGACAGGGGGCAATTCACCCCTCCACTTT
CASSPSTGGNSPLHF